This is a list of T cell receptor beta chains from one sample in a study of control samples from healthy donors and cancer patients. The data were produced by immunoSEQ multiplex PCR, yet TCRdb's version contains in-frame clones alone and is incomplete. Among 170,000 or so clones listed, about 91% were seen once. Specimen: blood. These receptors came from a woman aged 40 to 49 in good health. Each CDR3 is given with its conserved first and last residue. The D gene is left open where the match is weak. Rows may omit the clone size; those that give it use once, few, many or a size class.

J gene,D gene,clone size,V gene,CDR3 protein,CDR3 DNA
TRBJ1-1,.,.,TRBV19,CASSIGAEQYAPEAFF,TGTGCCAGTAGTATCGGGGCAGAACAATACGCCCCCGAAGCTTTCTTT
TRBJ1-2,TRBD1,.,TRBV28,CASSFLGQGLANYGYTF,TGTGCCAGCAGTTTCCTAGGACAGGGCTTAGCGAACTATGGCTACACCTTC
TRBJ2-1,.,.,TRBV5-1,CASSLVGGYEQFF,TGCGCCAGCAGCTTGGTTGGGGGTTATGAGCAGTTCTTC
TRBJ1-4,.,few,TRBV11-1,CASSSQAQTELFF,TGTGCCAGCAGCTCCCAAGCCCAGACGGAACTGTTTTTT
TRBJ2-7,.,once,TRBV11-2,CASSSSTAYEQYF,TGTGCCAGCAGCTCATCGACAGCCTACGAGCAGTACTTC
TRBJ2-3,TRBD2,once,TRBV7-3,CASSLRGSGGDTQYF,TGTGCCAGCAGCTTAAGAGGTAGCGGGGGTGATACGCAGTATTTT
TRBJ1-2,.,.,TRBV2,CAREDKGGYTF,TGTGCCAGGGAAGACAAGGGAGGCTACACCTTC
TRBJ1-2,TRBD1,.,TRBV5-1,CASSLGQTDVYGYTF,TGCGCCAGCAGCCTGGGACAGACGGATGTCTATGGCTACACCTTC
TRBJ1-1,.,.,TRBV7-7,CASSSTVGTEAFF,TGTGCCAGCAGCAGCACGGTTGGGACTGAAGCTTTCTTT
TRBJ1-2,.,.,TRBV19,CASTSWGPYGYTF,TGTGCCAGTACCTCGTGGGGGCCGTATGGCTACACCTTC
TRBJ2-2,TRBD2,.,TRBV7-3,CASSPFPTSGGTGELFF,TGTGCCAGCAGCCCTTTCCCGACAAGCGGGGGAACCGGGGAGCTGTTTTTT
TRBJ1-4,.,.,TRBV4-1,CASSQDWTTNEKLFF,TGCGCCAGCAGCCAAGATTGGACAACTAATGAAAAACTGTTTTTT
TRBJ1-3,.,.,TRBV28,CASSLFSNTIYF,TGTGCCAGCAGTTTATTTAGTAACACCATATATTTT
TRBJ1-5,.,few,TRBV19,CASSLVQGNQPQHF,TGTGCCAGTAGTTTGGTACAGGGTAATCAGCCCCAGCATTTT
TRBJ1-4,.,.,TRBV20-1,CSASGGEKLFF,TGCAGTGCTAGCGGGGGGGAAAAACTGTTTTTT
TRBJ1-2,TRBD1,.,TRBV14,CASSQNEETGGEGYTF,TGTGCCAGCAGCCAAAATGAAGAGACAGGGGGCGAAGGCTACACCTTC
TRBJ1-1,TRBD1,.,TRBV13,CASSSTGGMNTEAFF,TGTGCCAGCAGCTCGACAGGGGGGATGAACACTGAAGCTTTCTTT
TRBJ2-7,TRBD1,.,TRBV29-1,CSVEDGQGASSYEQYF,TGCAGCGTTGAAGATGGGCAGGGGGCCAGCTCCTACGAGCAGTACTTC
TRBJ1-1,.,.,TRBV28,CASRTGNTEAFF,TGTGCCAGCAGGACGGGGAACACTGAAGCTTTCTTT